This T cell receptor (beta chain) emerged from a study of Ad26.COV2.S vaccination and SARS-CoV-2 variants. The overall study: Trial arm assignment for the donor was COV1001 Ad26.COV2.S. By the intramuscular route, Ad26.COV2.S was given once, or twice 56 days apart.

Described treatment: some 20 received Ad26.COV2.S at low or high dose, single or two shots; 5 received placebo; per-sample allocation not given. Following the first vaccine or placebo injection, samples were taken on day 63. Built on an Ad26 vector, the vaccine expressed Wuhan-strain SARS-CoV-2 spike. The ends were cut back, 0 bases at V and 8 bases at J, with 13 bases in the middle. The germline V gene has CDR1 LGHNA and CDR2 YSLEER. This CDR3 contains 14 residues. Profiled with immunoSEQ multiplex PCR; TCRdb holds only in-frame clones, not every one. The table lists 400,000 to 500,000 clones, about 88% of them singletons, with 2.5% to 3% in the top ten.

This sequence was found in a person between 18 and 59 years old who received the Ad26.COV2.S COVID-19 vaccine or a placebo. The sequencing used peripheral blood, collected in a trial of Ad26.COV2.S vaccine versus placebo. The chain is built from TRBV4-3 and TRBJ1-2; D not resolved. CDR3 amino acids: CASSQEMGLGGYTF. DNA for the CDR3: TGCGCCAGCAGCCAAGAAATGGGTTTGGGGGGCTACACCTTC.